What follows are 8 T cell receptor beta chains derived from one specimen sequenced in a study of blood T cells in healthy people across ages. Through a sample-barcoded 5' primer and a J-beta primer mix, a second PCR was run for roughly 7 to 12 cycles. TCRdb re-called the 5' RACE reads with MiXCR, one entry per CDR3 protein. Of over 700,000 distinct CDR3 sequences in the sample, 20% to 30% were seen once. These data also formed part of another study, on T cells of mothers and their children.

The sequencing input was blood. These receptor sequences come from a boy between 5 and 17 years old in good health.

This clonotype was found a few times. The chain links TRBV7-3 to TRBJ2-5; 10 nucleotides line up with TRBD2. The DNA end is more similar to TRBJ2-1, so the J call may be wrong. In germline, CDR1 is SGHTA, CDR2 FQGTGA. The CDR3 has 16 amino acids. The CDR3 nucleotides read TGTGCCAGCAGCCTATATAGCGGGGGGCGGATGGATGAGCAGTTCTTC. Translating it yields CASSLYSGGRMDEQFF.

There are a few counts of this clonotype. The CDR3 protein is CASSLKWGDTQYF. The CDR3 DNA reads TGTGCCAGCAGCTTAAAGTGGGGAGATACGCAGTATTTT. The chain recombines TRBV7-2 with TRBJ2-3, with D unclear. This CDR3 region has 13 residues. Germline-derived CDR1 and CDR2 are SGHTA and FQGNSA. V was clipped by 2 bases and J by 5 bases, with 8 bases between them.

The CDR3 sequence is CASSSTLGTYNEQFF. The CDR3 nucleotides read TGTGCCAGCAGCTCGACCCTTGGGACCTACAATGAGCAGTTCTTC. V gene TRBV7-9 combines with J gene TRBJ2-1; no clear D gene. The V end was cut by 4 bases, the J end by 2 bases, with 12 bases between. The germline CDR1 and CDR2 sequences are SEHNR and FQNEAQ (reference sequence). CDR3 size: 15 residues.

The CDR3 region is CSATRDQRGSGETQYF. CDR3 coding DNA: TGCAGTGCTACCAGGGATCAGCGGGGCTCGGGGGAGACCCAGTACTTC. The chain couples TRBV20-1 to TRBJ2-5; 7 bases map to TRBD2. V trimming: 4 bases; J trimming: 5 bases; junction bases outside the gene matches: 16. This CDR3 is built from 16 residues. Germline CDR1 reads DFQATT; CDR2 reads SNEGSKA (reference sequence).

This clonotype was counted many times. An end of the junction differs from the germline gene, which may be a read error. The genes are TRBV4-3 and TRBJ2-1; the match to TRBD2 covers 11 bases. The CDR3 is made up of 16 amino acids. The V gene's germline CDR1 is LGHNA and CDR2 YSLEER. CDR3 DNA: TGTGCCAGCAGCCAAGATAGCGGGGGGGCCTACAATGAGCAGTTCTTC. Its protein is CASSQDSGGAYNEQFF.

This chain uses TRBV28 with TRBJ1-1; 9 bases are a match to TRBD1. This CDR3 has 12 amino acids. Looked up from germline, CDR1 is MDHEN and CDR2 is SYDVKM. The ends lost 7 bases at V and 10 bases at J; junction bases unmatched: 7. The chain's CDR3 is CASTSDRGGAFF. In nucleotides, the CDR3 is TGTGCCAGCACCTCGGACAGGGGTGGAGCTTTCTTT.

In this sample, this clonotype turned up a few times. The chain uses TRBV6-5 and TRBJ2-5, with 8 bases identical to TRBD2. The last part of the DNA fits TRBJ2-1 better; the J call may be wrong. From germline, CDR1 is MNHEY and CDR2 SVGAGI. This CDR3 region has 18 residues. CDR3 in amino acids: CASSYPKLSGSFYNEQFF. The CDR3 nucleotides read TGTGCCAGCAGTTACCCAAAATTAAGCGGGAGTTTTTACAATGAGCAGTTCTTC.

The chain has TRBV15 and TRBJ1-4; 7 positions match TRBD1. The J segment lost 0 bases and the V segment lost 1 base, leaving 8 bases of the junction unmatched. The CDR3 is made up of 18 amino acids. The germline CDR1 and CDR2 sequences are LNHNV and YYDKDF (reference sequence). The CDR3 reads CATSRGRPGTATNEKLFF. The CDR3 bases are TGTGCCACCAGCAGAGGTCGGCCTGGGACAGCAACTAATGAAAAACTGTTTTTT.